These 20 T cell receptor beta chains were sequenced from one sample in a study of control samples from healthy donors and cancer patients. Assay used: immunoSEQ multiplex PCR; TCRdb lists only in-frame clones, some missing. The sample holds some 120,000 clones, approximately 91% seen once. Source material: blood. Source of these receptors: a woman between 18 and 29 years old in good health.

The chain uses TRBV7-3 and TRBJ2-5; 10 nucleotides match TRBD1. The CDR3 extends over 14 amino acids. The V and J ends lost 6 bases and 5 bases, in that order; junction bases with no gene match: 6. The germline V gene has CDR1 SGHTA and CDR2 FQGTGA. CDR3 sequence (DNA): TGTGCCAGCAGTCCGACAGGGGGCGAGGAGACCCAGTACTTC. Translating gives CASSPTGGEETQYF.

V and J are TRBV7-9 and TRBJ2-7; 8 bases are a match to TRBD1. This CDR3 is 16 amino acids long. Germline V gene data show CDR1 as SEHNR and CDR2 as FQNEAQ (reference sequence). The V and J ends lost 5 bases and 1 base, in that order; junction bases with no gene match: 10. As DNA, the CDR3 is TGTGCCAGCAGCGCTCCCCTCGGGACAGGATCCTACGAGCAGTACTTC. It yields the protein CASSAPLGTGSYEQYF.

The chain links TRBV5-6 to TRBJ1-1, with D tentatively TRBD1 (5 bases). The CDR3 spans 17 residues. Germline values: CDR1 SGHDT, CDR2 YYEEEE. Trimming pared 4 bases from V and 0 bases from J, leaving 19 bases between. The CDR3 is CASSVVQGSGLNTEAFF. DNA for the CDR3: TGTGCCAGCAGCGTGGTGCAGGGCTCGGGATTGAACACTGAAGCTTTCTTT.

The chain joins TRBV7-9 to TRBJ2-5; the match to TRBD2 covers 8 bases. This CDR3 has 15 amino acids. V gave up 4 bases and J gave up 1 base; unmatched junction bases: 5. Germline CDR1 is SEHNR and CDR2 is FQNEAQ (reference sequence). Here the CDR3 reads CASSSLSGGQETQYF. The CDR3 nucleotides are TGTGCCAGCAGCTCCTTAAGCGGGGGCCAAGAGACCCAGTACTTC.

V usage is TRBV21-1 and J usage is TRBJ1-4; TRBD1, the D gene given by the table, was not confirmed from the DNA. TRBV21-1 is listed as a pseudogene. The CDR3 is 23 residues long. CDR3 DNA: TGTGCCAGCAGCAAAGTTATAGACAGGTACCCTCCTGACCTACGAACAACTAATGAAAAACTGTTTTTT. This translates into CASSKVIDRYPPDLRTTNEKLFF.

The chain has TRBV20-1 and TRBJ2-3; D not certain. Germline loops: CDR1 DFQATT, CDR2 SNEGSKA (reference sequence). Trimming pared 5 bases from V and 5 bases from J, leaving 8 bases between. The CDR3 length is 11 residues. The CDR3 nucleotides are TGCAGTGCTCACAAGGGAGATACGCAGTATTTT. This sequence encodes CSAHKGDTQYF.

The chain links TRBV7-6 to TRBJ2-5; the match to TRBD1 covers 9 bases. CDR3 length: 15 amino acids. V gave up 4 bases and J gave up 5 bases; unmatched junction bases: 8. CDR1 and CDR2 (germline): SGHVS, FNYEAQ. The CDR3 is CASSSTGTGLETQYF. The DNA for the CDR3 is TGTGCCAGCAGCTCGACCGGGACAGGGCTCGAGACCCAGTACTTC.

The chain joins TRBV18 to TRBJ2-7, with D tentatively TRBD1 (6 bases). V lost 5 bases and J lost 9, with 14 bases in between. Germline-derived CDR1 and CDR2 are KGHSH and LQKENI. This CDR3 comprises 12 residues. CDR3 DNA: TGTGCCAGCTCAAGGAACAGGGTCCGGCAGTACTTC. This translates into CASSRNRVRQYF.

The rearrangement links TRBV3-1 (or the pseudogene TRBV3-2) to TRBJ2-1; possible D gene TRBD1, 6 bases. There are 16 residues in the CDR3. Germline V gene lookup returns CDR1 LGHDT and CDR2 YNNKEL (reference sequence). Trimming removed 0 bases at V and 7 bases at J, with 16 bases between. The DNA for the CDR3 is TGTGCCAGCAGCCAAGACTACAGGGCATCGCGGAATGAGCAGTTCTTC. Translating it yields CASSQDYRASRNEQFF.

V usage is TRBV7-2 and J usage is TRBJ2-7; possible D gene TRBD1, 6 bases. The V end lost 1 base, the J end lost 9 bases, and 19 bases lay between the germline ends. Per the germline V gene, CDR1 is SGHTA and CDR2 is FQGNSA. The CDR3 has 15 residues. The CDR3 sequence: CASSLVATGTGGQYF. The DNA for the CDR3 is TGTGCCAGCAGCTTAGTAGCGACAGGTACTGGAGGGCAGTACTTC.

V is TRBV7-9 and J is TRBJ1-2; D uncertain. Germline V gives CDR1 SEHNR, CDR2 FQNEAQ (reference sequence). CDR3 length equals 17 residues. Between the trimmed V and J ends, which lost 3 bases and 0 bases, there was a span of 17 bases. The CDR3 sequence is CASSFGSLGSSNYGYTF. Written as DNA, the CDR3 is TGTGCCAGCAGCTTCGGGAGCTTAGGCAGCTCTAACTATGGCTACACCTTC.

The chain links TRBV7-3 to TRBJ2-7; 9 nucleotides agree with TRBD2. The CDR3 totals 17 residues. Germline CDR1 is SGHTA and CDR2 is FQGTGA. J lost 6 bases, V lost 5 bases, and 17 bases had no gene match. CDR3 nucleotides: TGTGCCAGCAGCCCCCGCCCCCCTGGACTAGCGTTGGGCGAGCAGTACTTC. This gives the protein CASSPRPPGLALGEQYF.

This chain uses TRBV28 with TRBJ2-7; D is undetermined. Trimming cost V 2 bases and J 2 bases, with 7 bases left between them. This CDR3 has 13 amino acids. CDR1 is MDHEN, CDR2 SYDVKM, per germline. CDR3: CASSLVFPYEQYF. CDR3 sequence (DNA): TGTGCCAGCAGTTTAGTATTCCCCTACGAGCAGTACTTC. Using reference TRBV28 and TRBJ2-7 for the parts outside the CDR3, the full variable domain is DVKVTQSSRYLVKRTGEKVFLECVQDMDHENMFWYRQDPGLGLRLIYFSYDVKMKEKGDIPEGYSVSREKKERFSLILESASTNQTSMYLCASSLVFPYEQYFGPGTRLTVT.

This chain's CDR3 is CASSQEIQGVYEQYF. DNA of the CDR3: TGTGCCAGCAGCCAAGAAATACAGGGTGTCTACGAGCAGTACTTC. The J gene is TRBJ2-7, the V gene TRBV4-2, with D possibly matching TRBD1 (6 bases). The CDR3 runs to 15 residues. Trimming removed 0 bases at V and 3 bases at J, with 12 bases between. Germline V gene data show CDR1 as LGHNA and CDR2 as YNFKEQ.

The chain recombines TRBV12-5 with TRBJ1-1; TRBD1 agrees at 7 bases. Germline V gene data show CDR1 as LGHNT and CDR2 as FRNRAP. The J segment lost 4 bases and the V segment lost 6 bases, leaving 5 bases of the junction unmatched. The CDR3 sequence is 13 residues long. The CDR3 spells CASGGDSGTEAFF. In nucleotides, the CDR3 is TGTGCTAGTGGAGGGGACAGCGGCACTGAAGCTTTCTTT.

The V call is TRBV6-2 or TRBV6-3, the J call TRBJ1-1, with D unresolved. This CDR3 spans 13 amino acids. CDR1 is MNHEY and CDR2 is SVGEGT in the germline V gene. The V and J ends lost 2 bases and 7 bases respectively, with 11 bases between them. CDR3 nucleotide sequence: TGTGCCAGCAGTTACGGGCAACATCTTGAAGCTTTCTTT. It yields the protein CASSYGQHLEAFF.

For the CDR3, the DNA is TGTGCCTGGACCGGAGGGGGGGAGAGGGCGTCCTACGAGCAGTACTTC. It translates to CAWTGGGERASYEQYF. This chain uses TRBV30 with TRBJ2-7; D might be TRBD2 (7 bases). Germline CDR1 reads GTSNPN; CDR2 reads SVGIG (reference sequence). The CDR3 is 16 residues long. Between the trimmed V and J ends, which lost 4 bases and 1 base, there was a span of 20 bases.

The chain has TRBV27 and TRBJ1-1; D might be TRBD1 (6 bases). CDR1 MNHEY and CDR2 SMNVEV come from the germline V gene (reference sequence). CDR3 size: 14 residues. Deletions cut 6 bases from V and 4 bases from J, with 15 bases between. In DNA, the CDR3 is TGTGCCAGCAGCACAGGGCTCAGATTCACTGAAGCTTTCTTT. Protein: CASSTGLRFTEAFF.

This chain connects TRBV27 to TRBJ2-7; perhaps D is TRBD1 or TRBD2 (6 bases each). This CDR3 has 16 residues. CDR1 is MNHEY, CDR2 SMNVEV, per germline (reference sequence). Trimming took 5 bases from V and 3 from J, leaving 20 bases between them. The CDR3 nucleotides are TGTGCCAGCAGTCCCTCGACAGGAGGGGTCATCTACGAGCAGTACTTC. It yields the protein CASSPSTGGVIYEQYF.

The rearrangement joins TRBV28 to TRBJ1-1, with a tentative D call TRBD1 (5 bases). CDR1 is MDHEN, CDR2 SYDVKM, per germline. This CDR3 region has 16 residues. Trimming took off 4 bases at V and 0 bases at J, with 15 bases between the two ends. CDR3 sequence: CASSSSGRGMNTEAFF. The CDR3 region has the DNA TGTGCCAGCAGTTCGAGCGGGCGGGGCATGAACACTGAAGCTTTCTTT.